The source of this T cell receptor (beta chain) is a study of T cell clonality in common variable immunodeficiency. This clone was recorded at least ten times. The antigen remains unidentified. The observed sequence ends 3 residues before the CDR3 terminus, with the missing tail filled in from the germline J gene. The CDR3 consists of 16 residues. Unmatched junction bases numbered 3, after V lost 9 bases and J lost 0 bases. CDR1 and CDR2 (germline): LNHDA, SQIVND (reference sequence). Broader study findings: Links between repertoire features and CVID complications were heterogeneity-limited. Fewer TCRbeta clones were shared among CVID subjects than controls.

Some clones are missing from TCRdb's copy, which holds only in-frame ones; the method was immunoSEQ multiplex PCR. The table records more than 30,000 clones without singletons, the ten largest covering approximately 3.2%. The sequence was collected from a person aged 18 to 70 in good health. The chain joins TRBV19 to TRBJ2-1, with 15 nucleotides matching TRBD2. The sequencing input was peripheral blood mononuclear cells. Incomplete CDR3 DNA: TGTGCCAGCGGACTAGCGGGAGGGAGCTCCTACAATGAG. Translating it yields CASGLAGGSSYNE. The CDR3, in full, reads CASGLAGGSSYNEQFF.